This T cell receptor beta chain comes out of a study of shared clonotypes between healthy human individuals (dated by TCRdb to about 2020). Broadly, across the study: The cohort comprised a couple of women and three men aged 18 to 49 years. Per donor, three plates each were used for CD4 naive and CD4 memory, two for CD8 naive, and one for CD8 memory. The study deeply sequenced blood TCR repertoires of about 5 healthy adults to estimate repertoire size and the extent of clonotype sharing between individuals. Libraries were prepared and TCR repertoires were sequenced by different laboratories using diverse techniques, in order to increase sequencing depth and limit assay-specific biases. Between about 0.94 and 8.9 billion PBMCs per donor were obtained by leukapheresis.

In regard to this clone: The specificity of this receptor is unknown. Qualities for individual bases were not recorded, and no much larger clone is one base off.

The donors were healthy, HIV-negative adults with no recently reported acute infections or vaccinations. Every donor was a Caucasian adult living in Nashville, Tennessee, USA. CD4+ T cells were enriched through magnetic negative selection, after which naive cells were positively selected on CD45RA and the remaining negative fraction served as the memory subset. Blood was collected by leukapheresis, and PBMCs were isolated by Ficoll-Histopaque density gradient centrifugation and then cryopreserved in liquid nitrogen vapor phase. Analytical flow cytometry was used to check the purity and quantity of every magnetically sorted T cell population. Genomic DNA was isolated from every sorted fraction and measured by UV absorbance on a Nanodrop 2000c. The CDR3, from cysteine to phenylalanine, totals 12 residues. Just the 36-base CDR3 DNA is kept, in frame starting at base 1. The V end loses 1 base and the J end loses 4 bases, and a stretch of 4 bases separates them. Sequences LGHNA (CDR1) and YSLEER (CDR2) are obtained from the germline V gene.

TCR CDR3 regions were amplified from genomic DNA by multiplex PCR using the deep immunoSEQ assay. Extracted genomic DNA from each cell subset was distributed evenly across all wells of several immunoSEQ 96-well plates, and each plate was treated as a replicate. For sorted subsets, about 200 ng genomic DNA, equal to about 30,000 T cell genomes, was loaded into each replicate PCR. Purified libraries were quantified with a Qubit 3.0 fluorometer, sized on a Bioanalyzer 2100, and re-quantified with the KAPA Library Quantification kit. Each immunoSEQ 96-well plate was sequenced on its own single-read 150-cycle Illumina NextSeq 550 flow cell. From the authors' description of their analysis: Because the immunoSEQ output held only junctional sequences and lacked quality scores, the filtering could not match the filtering applied to full-length reads. To assign V/J genes and CDR3, sequences were annotated against IMGT germline references using PyIR, a Python wrapper for IgBLAST v1.9. Reads with weak V/J assignments (E-value above 1e-6), missing CDR3, stop codons, out-of-frame junctions, or ambiguous translated residues were removed. V3J clonotypes were defined by identical inferred V gene, J gene, and CDR3 amino acid sequence. Percentage overlap between repertoires was calculated by dividing the number of shared unique clonotypes by the size of the smaller repertoire. RTK rarefaction, the Chao1 estimator, and Recon v2.1 estimates of unobserved clonotypes were used to assess repertoire richness. Generation probabilities were computed with OLGA for all TCRbeta clonotypes obtained by the gDNA method from a handful of donors. Not all clones reach the TCRdb copy of this immuneACCESS table, which keeps in-frame sequences only. Checked studies attribute under half of the gap to unresolved V genes and leave the rest unexplained. The D gene and trimming were derived from the DNA, and the V and J assignments and clone size from that table. The sample table lists about 2.3 million clones, approximately 90% of them with a count of one. The ten largest account for 0.37% of the sample.

Paper-wide results and their limitations: Higher generation probabilities were observed for clonotypes shared by all four sorted-subset donors than for non-shared clonotypes. The small number of donors limited the genetic and exposure-history diversity represented. Sampling was restricted to blood, and TCR repertoires in tissue are likely to differ from TCR repertoires in blood. Across several donors, 5% to 6% of naive CD4, more than 3% of naive CD8, 2.3% of memory CD4, and roughly 0.41% of memory CD8 clonotypes were shared. Naive subsets generally had larger estimated clonotype richness than memory subsets did. Rarefaction of sorted-subset datasets indicated incomplete sequencing despite the large sequencing depth. Pairwise subsampling led to the expectation that sequencing depth would affect the degree of clonotype sharing among donors.

The chain was built from TRBV4-3 and TRBJ1-2; the D gene assignment is ambiguous. The TCR comes from a young man in good health. Some clones in this sample may be carry-over from other donors' samples. Sequenced input: naive CD4+ T cells from PBMCs. This specimen's cell subset or site label, interpreted: CD45RA+ positively selected. CDR3 loop: CASSQGPYGYTF. Read as DNA, the sequence is TGCGCCAGCAGCCAAGGACCCTATGGCTACACCTTC.